These 20 T cell receptor beta chains were all obtained from the same sample, sequenced in a study of chemoradiotherapy in HPV16-positive cancers. Sequencing was performed with immunoSEQ multiplex PCR; in TCRdb, only in-frame clones are kept and a portion is missing. The sample contains a few thousand clones, 90% to 95% of which appear only once. The sample was acquired from a patient who underwent chemoradiotherapy. These receptors were obtained from a human donor with HPV-associated anogenital cancer.

Here the CDR3 DNA reads TGTGCCAGTAGTTGGGGAGGCACCGGGGAGCTGTTTTTT. Amino acids: CASSWGGTGELFF. The V gene is TRBV19, the J gene TRBJ2-2; the D gene is possibly TRBD2 (6 bases). Trimming took off 5 bases at V and 4 bases at J, with 8 bases between the two ends. Germline V gene lookup returns CDR1 LNHDA and CDR2 SQIVND (reference sequence). CDR3 length: 13 residues.

The chain employs TRBV30 and TRBJ1-1; the D gene is possibly TRBD1 (5 bases). This CDR3 comprises 14 residues. Per germline, CDR1 GTSNPN and CDR2 SVGIG (reference sequence). Trimming cost V 5 bases and J 4 bases, with 17 bases left between them. The CDR3 coding sequence is TGTGCCTGGTCCTACGTGGGGGGGACCACTGAAGCTTTCTTT. This translates into CAWSYVGGTTEAFF.

The table lists this clone with a count of one. The genes are TRBV18 and TRBJ2-7, with D possibly TRBD1 on 6 matching bases. Trimming took 1 base from V and 5 from J, leaving 9 bases between them. The germline V gene encodes CDR1 KGHSH and CDR2 LQKENI. CDR3 length equals 13 residues. CDR3 sequence (DNA): TGTGCCAGCTCACCACAAAGGGGGAACGAGCAGTACTTC. This gives the protein CASSPQRGNEQYF.

V is TRBV7-2 and J is TRBJ2-1, with D uncertain. The germline V gene encodes CDR1 SGHTA and CDR2 FQGNSA. This CDR3 has 15 amino acids. V was shortened by 1 base and J by 0 bases, with 7 bases between the two germline ends. The CDR3 DNA reads as TGTGCCAGCAGCTTAGGGGTAAGCTCCTACAATGAGCAGTTCTTC. It encodes CASSLGVSSYNEQFF. Combining the CDR3 with reference TRBV7-2 and TRBJ2-1 gives the whole variable domain GAGVSQSPSNKVTEKGKDVELRCDPISGHTALYWYRQSLGQGLEFLIYFQGNSAPDKSGLPSDRFSAERTGGSVSTLTIQRTQQEDSAVYLCASSLGVSSYNEQFFGPGTRLTVL.

The rearrangement uses TRBV5-1 and TRBJ2-1; 9 bases agree with TRBD1. The germline CDR1 and CDR2 sequences are SGHRS and YFSETQ. CDR3 length equals 15 residues. Trimming cost V 2 bases and J 7 bases; bases outside gene matches: 7. CDR3 loop: CASSFGTGLSNEQFF. In DNA form, the CDR3 reads TGCGCCAGCAGCTTCGGGACAGGGTTAAGTAATGAGCAGTTCTTC.

This sequence joins TRBV7-3 and TRBJ1-6, with D unresolved. The CDR3 has 15 residues. Germline assignment: CDR1 SGHTA and CDR2 FQGTGA. V was clipped by 0 bases and J by 3 bases, with 6 bases between them. Here the CDR3 DNA reads TGTGCCAGCAGCTTAACCCCGAGCTATAATTCACCCCTCCACTTT. Its protein product is CASSLTPSYNSPLHF.

The genes are TRBV7-9 and TRBJ2-7, with D uncertain. The CDR3 contains 14 residues. The germline gives CDR1 SEHNR, CDR2 FQNEAQ (reference sequence). Trimming took 5 bases from V and 2 from J, leaving 13 bases between them. The CDR3 DNA follows: TGTGCCAGCAGCATCGGACCGCGCCCCTACGAGCAGTACTTC. It translates to CASSIGPRPYEQYF.

The gene calls are TRBV6-4 and TRBJ2-3, with 11 bases lining up with TRBD2. The CDR3 is 16 amino acids. After removal of 0 bases from V and 6 bases from J, the junction contained 5 bases not matched to a gene. CDR1 is MRHNA, CDR2 SNTAGT, per germline. The CDR3 reads CASSDSSLAGVDTQYF. The CDR3 bases are TGTGCCAGCAGTGACTCCTCACTAGCGGGGGTTGATACGCAGTATTTT.

This chain connects TRBV6-6 to TRBJ1-3; D remains ambiguous. CDR3 length equals 16 residues. V lost 2 bases, J lost 0 bases, and 11 bases lay in between. Germline V lookup: CDR1 MNHNY, CDR2 SVGAGI (reference sequence). This CDR3 reads CASSYGGESSGNTIYF. CDR3 sequence (DNA): TGTGCCAGCAGTTACGGAGGCGAGAGCTCTGGAAACACCATATATTTT.

This chain uses TRBV28 with TRBJ2-5; D remains ambiguous. V shed 2 bases and J shed 5 bases, with 9 bases lying between them. The germline V gene has CDR1 MDHEN and CDR2 SYDVKM. There are 13 residues in the CDR3. Written as DNA, the CDR3 is TGTGCCAGCAGTTTACCGAGTACTGAGACCCAGTACTTC. Residues: CASSLPSTETQYF.

The chain has TRBV18 and TRBJ2-7; D uncertain. Germline CDR1 KGHSH, CDR2 LQKENI. The CDR3 runs 13 residues. Trimming stripped 5 bases from V and 6 bases from J, with 14 bases between. CDR3 nucleotides: TGTGCCAGCTCAACGAGGTATGAGGTCGAGCAGTACTTC. It yields the protein CASSTRYEVEQYF.

This chain uses TRBV5-5 with TRBJ1-4; no firm D call. In germline, CDR1 is SGHKS, CDR2 YYEKEE (reference sequence). This CDR3 has 14 residues. V was cut by 4 bases and J by 5 bases, with 12 bases left in between. The CDR3 here is CASSATRVNEKLFF. CDR3 bases: TGTGCCAGCAGCGCCACCCGGGTCAATGAAAAACTGTTTTTT.

This chain joins TRBV18 and TRBJ2-7; D ambiguous. The V end was cut by 4 bases, the J end by 3 bases, with 10 bases between. Per germline, CDR1 KGHSH and CDR2 LQKENI. This CDR3 is built from 13 residues. In nucleotides, the CDR3 is TGTGCCAGCTCACTTCTCAGCGACTACGAGCAGTACTTC. It is translated as CASSLLSDYEQYF.

The table lists this clone with a few counts. The chain links TRBV7-9 to TRBJ1-2; D gene uncertain. The CDR3 extends over 12 amino acids. Germline V gene sequence: CDR1 SEHNR, CDR2 FQNEAQ (reference sequence). The ends were cut back, 5 bases at V and 2 bases at J, with 6 bases in the middle. The CDR3 sequence: CASSPENYGYTF. The CDR3 coding sequence is TGTGCCAGCAGCCCCGAGAACTATGGCTACACCTTC.

This clone was found once. The J gene is TRBJ2-1, the V gene TRBV14, with 9 bases aligning to TRBD2. Germline V gene sequence: CDR1 SGHDN, CDR2 FVKESK. Trimming cost V 2 bases and J 7 bases; bases outside gene matches: 12. The CDR3 is 17 amino acids. CDR3 nucleotides: TGTGCCAGCAGCCAACCGCTAGCGGGGTATGCGGTAAATGAGCAGTTCTTC. Protein product: CASSQPLAGYAVNEQFF.

The rearrangement links TRBV28 to TRBJ2-5; 11 bases are shared with TRBD2. The V and J ends lost 7 bases and 3 bases, in that order; junction bases with no gene match: 7. Per germline, CDR1 MDHEN and CDR2 SYDVKM. CDR3 length: 15 amino acids. The CDR3 DNA sequence: TGTGCCAGCACCATAAGGGGACTAGCGGAAGAGACCCAGTACTTC. It specifies CASTIRGLAEETQYF.

The genes are TRBV14 and TRBJ2-1; D ambiguous. The germline gives CDR1 SGHDN, CDR2 FVKESK. The V end was cut by 1 base, the J end by 4 bases, with 11 bases between. The CDR3 totals 15 residues. The chain's CDR3 is CASSQVLGLYNEQFF. The CDR3, as DNA: TGTGCCAGCAGCCAAGTTTTAGGTCTATACAATGAGCAGTTCTTC. The full variable domain, rest sourced from reference TRBV14 and TRBJ2-1, is EAGVTQFPSHSVIEKGQTVTLRCDPISGHDNLYWYRRVMGKEIKFLLHFVKESKQDESGMPNNRFLAERTGGTYSTLKVQPAELEDSGVYFCASSQVLGLYNEQFFGPGTRLTVL.

The V gene is TRBV14, the J gene TRBJ2-3, with 7 bases matching TRBD2. The germline CDR1 and CDR2 sequences are SGHDN and FVKESK. With 3 bases clipped from V and 0 bases from J, the junction kept 12 bases outside the gene matches. This CDR3 has 18 residues. The CDR3 protein is CASSHRSTSRTSTDTQYF. The CDR3 region has the DNA TGTGCCAGCAGCCACCGCTCGACTAGCCGAACTAGCACAGATACGCAGTATTTT.

The chain recombines TRBV6-1 with TRBJ2-1; no clear D. Between the trimmed V and J ends, which lost 2 bases and 12 bases, there was a span of 11 bases. CDR3 length: 12 amino acids. Germline lookup yields CDR1 MNHNS and CDR2 SASEGT. The DNA of the CDR3 is TGTGCCAGCAGTGAATTACAGACCGGGCAGTTCTTC. It is translated as CASSELQTGQFF.

The chain carries TRBV6-1 and TRBJ2-2, with D uncertain. Per the germline V gene, CDR1 is MNHNS and CDR2 is SASEGT. Trimming removed 6 bases at V and 2 bases at J, with 10 bases between. The CDR3 runs to 14 residues. CDR3 residues: CASRAGPNTGELFF. DNA of the CDR3: TGTGCCAGCAGGGCAGGTCCCAACACCGGGGAGCTGTTTTTT.